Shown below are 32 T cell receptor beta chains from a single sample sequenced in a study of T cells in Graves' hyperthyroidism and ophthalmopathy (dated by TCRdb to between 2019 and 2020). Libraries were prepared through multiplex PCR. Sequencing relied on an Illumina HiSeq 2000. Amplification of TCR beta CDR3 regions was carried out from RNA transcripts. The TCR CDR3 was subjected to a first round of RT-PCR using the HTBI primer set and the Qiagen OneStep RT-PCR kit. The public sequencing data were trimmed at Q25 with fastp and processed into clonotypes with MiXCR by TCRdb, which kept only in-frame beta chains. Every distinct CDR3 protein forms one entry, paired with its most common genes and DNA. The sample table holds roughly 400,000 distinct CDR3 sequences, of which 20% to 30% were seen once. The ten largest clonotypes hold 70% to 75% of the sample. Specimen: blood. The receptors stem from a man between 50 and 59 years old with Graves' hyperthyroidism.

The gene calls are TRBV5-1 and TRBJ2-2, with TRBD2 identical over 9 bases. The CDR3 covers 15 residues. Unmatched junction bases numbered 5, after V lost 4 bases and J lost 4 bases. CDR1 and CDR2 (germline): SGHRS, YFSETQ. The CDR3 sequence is CASSELAGSTGELFF. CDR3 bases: TGCGCCAGCAGCGAGCTAGCGGGAAGCACCGGGGAGCTGTTTTTT.

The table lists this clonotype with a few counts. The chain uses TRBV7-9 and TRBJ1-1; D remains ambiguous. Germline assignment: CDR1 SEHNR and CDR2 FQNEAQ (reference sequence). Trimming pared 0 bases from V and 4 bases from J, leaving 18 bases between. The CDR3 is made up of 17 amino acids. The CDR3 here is CASSLAMGRGRSTEAFF. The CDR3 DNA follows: TGTGCCAGCAGCTTAGCGATGGGCCGCGGGAGAAGCACTGAAGCTTTCTTT.

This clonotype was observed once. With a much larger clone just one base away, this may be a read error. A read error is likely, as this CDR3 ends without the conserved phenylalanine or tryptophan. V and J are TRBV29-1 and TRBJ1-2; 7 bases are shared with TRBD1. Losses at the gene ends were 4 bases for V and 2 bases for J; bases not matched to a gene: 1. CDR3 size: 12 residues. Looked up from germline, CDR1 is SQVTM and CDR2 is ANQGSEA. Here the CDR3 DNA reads TGCAGCGTTGGGGGACAGAACTATGGCTACACCCTC. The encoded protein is CSVGGQNYGYTL.

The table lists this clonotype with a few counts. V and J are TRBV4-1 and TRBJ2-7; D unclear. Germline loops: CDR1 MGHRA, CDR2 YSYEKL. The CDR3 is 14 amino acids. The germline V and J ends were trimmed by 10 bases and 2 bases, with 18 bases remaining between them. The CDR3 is CANSERQATYEQYF. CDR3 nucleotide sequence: TGCGCCAACTCTGAACGCCAGGCCACCTACGAGCAGTACTTC.

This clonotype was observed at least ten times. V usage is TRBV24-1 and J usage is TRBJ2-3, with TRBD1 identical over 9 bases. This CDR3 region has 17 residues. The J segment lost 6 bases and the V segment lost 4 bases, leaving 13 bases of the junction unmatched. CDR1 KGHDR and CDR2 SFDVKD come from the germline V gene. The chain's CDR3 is CATSDHQRDRESDTQYF. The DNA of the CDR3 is TGTGCCACCAGTGACCATCAGCGGGACAGGGAGTCCGATACGCAGTATTTT.

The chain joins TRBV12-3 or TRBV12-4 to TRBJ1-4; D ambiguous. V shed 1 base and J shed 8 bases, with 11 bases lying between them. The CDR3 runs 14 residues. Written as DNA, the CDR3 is TGTGCCAGCAGTTTAGGAGGGTGGAGAGAAAAACTGTTTTTT. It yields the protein CASSLGGWREKLFF.

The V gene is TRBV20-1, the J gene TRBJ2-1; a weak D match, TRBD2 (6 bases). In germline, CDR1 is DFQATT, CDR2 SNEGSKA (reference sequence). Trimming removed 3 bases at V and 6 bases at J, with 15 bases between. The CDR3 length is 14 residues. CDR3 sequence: CSASEGGDFNEQFF. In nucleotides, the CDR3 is TGCAGTGCTAGTGAGGGAGGCGACTTCAATGAGCAGTTCTTC.

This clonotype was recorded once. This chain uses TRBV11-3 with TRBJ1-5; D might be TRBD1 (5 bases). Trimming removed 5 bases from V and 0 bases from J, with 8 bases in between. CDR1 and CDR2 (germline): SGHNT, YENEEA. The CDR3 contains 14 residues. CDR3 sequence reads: CASSATASNQPQHF. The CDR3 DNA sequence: TGTGCCAGCAGCGCGACAGCTAGCAATCAGCCCCAGCATTTT.

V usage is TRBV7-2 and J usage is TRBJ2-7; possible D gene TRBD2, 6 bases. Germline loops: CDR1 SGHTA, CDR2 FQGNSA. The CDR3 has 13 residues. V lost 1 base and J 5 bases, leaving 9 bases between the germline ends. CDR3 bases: TGTGCCAGCAGCTTAGGACTAGGCCACGAGCAGTACTTC. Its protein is CASSLGLGHEQYF.

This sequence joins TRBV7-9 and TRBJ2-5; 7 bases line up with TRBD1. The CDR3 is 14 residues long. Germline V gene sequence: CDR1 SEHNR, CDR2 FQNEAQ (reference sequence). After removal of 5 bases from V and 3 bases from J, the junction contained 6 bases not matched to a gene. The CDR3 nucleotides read TGTGCCAGCAGCGGGACAGTTAAGGAAGAGACCCAGTACTTC. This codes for CASSGTVKEETQYF.

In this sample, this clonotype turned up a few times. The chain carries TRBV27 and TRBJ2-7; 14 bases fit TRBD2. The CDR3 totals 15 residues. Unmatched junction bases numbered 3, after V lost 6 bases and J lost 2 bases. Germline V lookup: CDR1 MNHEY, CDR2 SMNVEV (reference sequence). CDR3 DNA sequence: TGTGCCAGCAGCGGACTAGCGGGAGGCACCTACGAGCAGTACTTC. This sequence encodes CASSGLAGGTYEQYF.

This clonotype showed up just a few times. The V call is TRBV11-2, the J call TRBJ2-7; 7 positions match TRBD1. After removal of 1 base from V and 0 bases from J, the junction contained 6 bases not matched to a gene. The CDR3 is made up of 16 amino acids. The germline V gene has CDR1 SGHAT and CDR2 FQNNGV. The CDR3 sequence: CASSLGIRTGSYEQYF. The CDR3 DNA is TGTGCCAGCAGCTTAGGCATCAGGACAGGCTCCTACGAGCAGTACTTC.

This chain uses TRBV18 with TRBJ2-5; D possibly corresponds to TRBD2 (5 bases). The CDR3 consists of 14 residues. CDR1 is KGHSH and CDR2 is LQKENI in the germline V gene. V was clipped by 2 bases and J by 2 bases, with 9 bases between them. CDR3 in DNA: TGTGCCAGCTCACCAGACGGGGTACAAGAGACCCAGTACTTC. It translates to CASSPDGVQETQYF.

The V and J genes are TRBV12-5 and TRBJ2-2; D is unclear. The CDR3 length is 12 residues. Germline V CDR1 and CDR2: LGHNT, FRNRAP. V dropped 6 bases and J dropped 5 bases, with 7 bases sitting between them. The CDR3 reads CASGLSTGELFF. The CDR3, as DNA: TGTGCTAGTGGCTTAAGTACCGGGGAGCTGTTTTTT.

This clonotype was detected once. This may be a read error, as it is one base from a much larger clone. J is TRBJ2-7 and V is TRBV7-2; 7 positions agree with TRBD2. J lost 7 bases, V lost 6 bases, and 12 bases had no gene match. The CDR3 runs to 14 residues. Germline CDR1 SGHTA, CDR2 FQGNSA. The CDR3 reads CASSEGGSTNEQYF. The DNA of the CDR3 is TGTGCCAGCAGTGAGGGCGGGAGCACAAATGAGCAGTACTTC.

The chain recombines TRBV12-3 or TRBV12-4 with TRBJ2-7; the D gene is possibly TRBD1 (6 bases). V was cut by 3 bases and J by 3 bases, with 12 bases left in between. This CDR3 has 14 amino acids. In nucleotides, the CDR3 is TGTGCCAGCAGTTTCCAGGGGAGAGACTACGAGCAGTACTTC. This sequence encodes CASSFQGRDYEQYF.

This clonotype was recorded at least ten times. CDR3 DNA sequence: TGTGCCAGCAGCGACGACAGGGGTCGGAGCGAGCAGTACTTC. This translates into CASSDDRGRSEQYF. The J gene is TRBJ2-7, the V gene TRBV11-2, with 8 bases matching TRBD1. After removal of 5 bases from V and 6 bases from J, the junction contained 9 bases not matched to a gene. There are 14 residues in the CDR3. Germline CDR1 SGHAT, CDR2 FQNNGV.

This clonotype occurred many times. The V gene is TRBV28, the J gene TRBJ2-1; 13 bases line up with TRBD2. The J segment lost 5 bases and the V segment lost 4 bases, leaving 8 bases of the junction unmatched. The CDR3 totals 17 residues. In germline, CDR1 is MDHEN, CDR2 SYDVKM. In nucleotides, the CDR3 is TGTGCCAGCAGTTCGGGACTAGCGGGAAGGGGCCACAATGAGCAGTTCTTC. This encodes CASSSGLAGRGHNEQFF.

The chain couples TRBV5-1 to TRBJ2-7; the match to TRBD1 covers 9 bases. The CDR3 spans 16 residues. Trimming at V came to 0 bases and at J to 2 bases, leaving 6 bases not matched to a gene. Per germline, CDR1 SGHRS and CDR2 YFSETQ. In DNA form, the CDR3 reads TGCGCCAGCAGCTTGGACACAGGGGGCCTAACCTACGAGCAGTACTTC. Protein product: CASSLDTGGLTYEQYF.

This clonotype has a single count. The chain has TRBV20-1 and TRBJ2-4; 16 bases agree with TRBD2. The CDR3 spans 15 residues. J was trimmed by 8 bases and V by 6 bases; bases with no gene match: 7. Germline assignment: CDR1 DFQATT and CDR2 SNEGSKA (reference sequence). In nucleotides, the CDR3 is TGCAGTGCCCTGGGGACTAGCGGGAGGGGAGACATTCAGTACTTC. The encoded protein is CSALGTSGRGDIQYF.

CDR3 bases: TGTGCCAGCAGTTTTCATGACCGTCCCCAAGAGACCCAGTACTTC. Its translation: CASSFHDRPQETQYF. This chain joins TRBV28 and TRBJ2-5; D ambiguous. V lost 3 bases to trimming and J lost 1 base, with 12 bases between them. Germline CDR1 and CDR2: MDHEN and SYDVKM. CDR3 size: 15 residues.

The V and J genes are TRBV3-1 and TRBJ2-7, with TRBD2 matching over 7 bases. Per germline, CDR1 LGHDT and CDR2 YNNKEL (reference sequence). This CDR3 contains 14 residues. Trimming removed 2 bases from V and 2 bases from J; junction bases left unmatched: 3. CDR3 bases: TGTGCCAGCAGCCAAAGCGGGACGGCCTACGAGCAGTACTTC. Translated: CASSQSGTAYEQYF.

Here the CDR3 reads CSAEDFSSYNEQFF. DNA for the CDR3: TGCAGTGCTGAGGACTTTAGCTCCTACAATGAGCAGTTCTTC. The genes are TRBV20-1 and TRBJ2-1; D possibly corresponds to TRBD2 (5 bases). V lost 5 bases, J lost 0 bases, and 11 bases lay in between. The germline gives CDR1 DFQATT, CDR2 SNEGSKA (reference sequence). This CDR3 contains 14 residues.

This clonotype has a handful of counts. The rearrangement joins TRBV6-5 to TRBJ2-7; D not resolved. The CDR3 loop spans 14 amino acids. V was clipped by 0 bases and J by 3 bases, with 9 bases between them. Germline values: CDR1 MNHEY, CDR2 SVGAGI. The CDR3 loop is CASSYSSPDYEQYF. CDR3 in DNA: TGTGCCAGCAGTTACTCGAGCCCCGACTACGAGCAGTACTTC.

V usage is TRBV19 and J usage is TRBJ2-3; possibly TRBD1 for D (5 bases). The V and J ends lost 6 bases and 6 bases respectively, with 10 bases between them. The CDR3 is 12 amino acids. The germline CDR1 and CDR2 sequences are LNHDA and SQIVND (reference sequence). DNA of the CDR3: TGTGCCAGTAGCAAGGGGTTCGATACGCAGTATTTT. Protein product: CASSKGFDTQYF. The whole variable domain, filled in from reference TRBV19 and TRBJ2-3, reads DGGITQSPKYLFRKEGQNVTLSCEQNLNHDAMYWYRQDPGQGLRLIYYSQIVNDFQKGDIAEGYSVSREKKESFPLTVTSAQKNPTAFYLCASSKGFDTQYFGPGTRLTVL.

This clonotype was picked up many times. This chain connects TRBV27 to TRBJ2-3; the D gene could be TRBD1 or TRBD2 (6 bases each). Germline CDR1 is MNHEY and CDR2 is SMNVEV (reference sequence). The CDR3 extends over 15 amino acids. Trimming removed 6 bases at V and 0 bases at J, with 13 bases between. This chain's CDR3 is CASSPRGASTDTQYF. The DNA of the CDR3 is TGTGCCAGCAGCCCAAGGGGGGCTAGCACAGATACGCAGTATTTT.

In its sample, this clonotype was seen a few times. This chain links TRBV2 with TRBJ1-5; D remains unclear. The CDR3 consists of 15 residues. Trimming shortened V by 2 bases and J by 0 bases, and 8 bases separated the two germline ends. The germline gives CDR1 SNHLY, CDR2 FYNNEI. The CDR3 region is CASSESDYSNQPQHF. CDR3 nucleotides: TGTGCCAGCAGTGAATCAGATTATAGCAATCAGCCCCAGCATTTT.

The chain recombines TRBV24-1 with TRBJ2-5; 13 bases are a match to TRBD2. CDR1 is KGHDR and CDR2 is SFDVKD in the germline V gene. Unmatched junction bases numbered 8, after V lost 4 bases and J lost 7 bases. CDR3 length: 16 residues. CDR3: CATSEPGLAGEGTQYF. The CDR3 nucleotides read TGTGCCACCAGTGAGCCCGGACTAGCGGGAGAAGGGACCCAGTACTTC.

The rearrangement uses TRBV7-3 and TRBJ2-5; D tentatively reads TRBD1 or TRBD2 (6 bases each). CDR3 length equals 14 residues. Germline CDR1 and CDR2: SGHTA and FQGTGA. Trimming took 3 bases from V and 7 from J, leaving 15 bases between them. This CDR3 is CASSLTAGGGTQYF. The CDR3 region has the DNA TGTGCCAGCAGCTTGACAGCCGGAGGGGGGACCCAGTACTTC.

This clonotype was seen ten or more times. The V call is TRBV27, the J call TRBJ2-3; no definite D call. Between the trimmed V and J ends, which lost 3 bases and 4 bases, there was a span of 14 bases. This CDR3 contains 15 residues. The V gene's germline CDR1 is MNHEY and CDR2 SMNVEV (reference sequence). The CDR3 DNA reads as TGTGCCAGCAGTTTGGGTGGTCTTGCTGCAGATACGCAGTATTTT. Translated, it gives CASSLGGLAADTQYF.

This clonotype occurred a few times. The CDR3 sequence: CSARDWTGVETQYF. The CDR3 DNA follows: TGCAGTGCTAGAGATTGGACAGGGGTTGAGACCCAGTACTTC. The chain carries TRBV20-1 and TRBJ2-5; 9 bases are a match to TRBD1. Per germline, CDR1 DFQATT and CDR2 SNEGSKA (reference sequence). V was clipped by 0 bases and J by 5 bases; unmatched bases: 4. The CDR3 consists of 14 residues.

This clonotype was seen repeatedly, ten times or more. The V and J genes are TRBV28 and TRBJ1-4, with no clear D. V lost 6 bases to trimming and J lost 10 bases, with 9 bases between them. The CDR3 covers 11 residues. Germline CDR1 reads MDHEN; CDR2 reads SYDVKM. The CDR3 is CASSSHAKLFF. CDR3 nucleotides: TGTGCCAGCAGCTCGCATGCAAAACTGTTTTTT.